This T cell receptor (beta chain) is from a study of shared clonotypes between healthy human individuals. Study outcomes and limitations: A handful of donors had around 5% of their naive CD4 clonotypes in common. Clonotypes which were not shared had lower generation probabilities than clonotypes that all four donors shared.

This clone was observed a single time. The target antigen is unknown. Replicate PCRs from sorted subsets contained approximately 190 ng DNA, which is approximately 30,000 T cell genomes. Profiled with immunoSEQ multiplex PCR; TCRdb holds only in-frame clones, not every one. This sample has 2.3 million or so clones, with 85% to 95% found just once. The study drew its donors from healthy HIV-negative adults without recent acute infections or vaccinations. CDR3 length: 17 amino acids. The germline gives CDR1 MNHNS, CDR2 SASEGT. With 1 base clipped from V and 2 bases from J, the junction kept 9 bases outside the gene matches.

The sequenced sample was naive CD4+ T cells from PBMCs. Subset here: CD45RA+ positively selected. The chain has TRBV6-1 and TRBJ2-5, with 8 bases lining up with TRBD2. The sequence was collected from a man aged 18 to 30 in good health. Some clones in this sample may be carry-over from other donors' samples. CDR3 sequence: CASSEEWLAGLQETQYF. As DNA, the CDR3 is TGTGCCAGCAGTGAAGAATGGCTAGCGGGCCTACAAGAGACCCAGTACTTC.